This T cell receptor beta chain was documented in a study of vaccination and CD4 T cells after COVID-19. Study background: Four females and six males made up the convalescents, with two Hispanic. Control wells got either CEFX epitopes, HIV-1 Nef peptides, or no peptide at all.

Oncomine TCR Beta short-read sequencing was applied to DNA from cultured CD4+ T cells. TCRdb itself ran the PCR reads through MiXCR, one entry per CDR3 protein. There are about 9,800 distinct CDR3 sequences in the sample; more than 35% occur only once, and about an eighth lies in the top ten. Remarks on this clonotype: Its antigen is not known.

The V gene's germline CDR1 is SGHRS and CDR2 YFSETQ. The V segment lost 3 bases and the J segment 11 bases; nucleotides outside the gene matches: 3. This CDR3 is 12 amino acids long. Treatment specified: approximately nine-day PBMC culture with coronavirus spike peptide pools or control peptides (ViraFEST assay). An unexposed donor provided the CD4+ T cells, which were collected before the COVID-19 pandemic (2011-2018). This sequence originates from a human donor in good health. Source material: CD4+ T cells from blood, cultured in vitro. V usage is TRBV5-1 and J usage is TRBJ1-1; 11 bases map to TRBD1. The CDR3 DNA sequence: TGCGCCAGCAGCTCGGGACAGGGGGGTGCTTTCTTT. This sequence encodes CASSSGQGGAFF.